The 3 T cell receptor beta chains below come from one sample, sequenced in a study of cytomegalovirus exposure and HLA in healthy donors. The PCR employed 60 Vbeta primers together with 13 Jbeta primers. Assay used: immunoSEQ multiplex PCR; TCRdb lists only in-frame clones, some missing. The table has about 150,000 clones, around 73% seen once; the top ten hold 1.5% to 2%. Sequencing was carried out using PBMCs. All receptors derive from a woman aged 18-29 years in good health and CMV-seronegative.

A word on this clone: At the DNA level, this CDR3 is encoded by other sequences in the same sample as well. The genes are TRBV13 and TRBJ1-1, with TRBD1 matching over 9 bases. Per germline, CDR1 PRHDT and CDR2 FYEKMQ (reference sequence). With 3 bases clipped from V and 1 base from J, the junction kept 0 bases outside the gene matches. There are 14 residues in the CDR3. CDR3 in DNA: TGTGCCAGCAGCTTGGGACAGGGGAACACTGAAGCTTTCTTT. This gives the protein CASSLGQGNTEAFF.

This clone was counted a few times. The rearrangement links TRBV10-3 to TRBJ2-2; D unresolved. The CDR3 loop spans 13 amino acids. The germline V gene encodes CDR1 ENHRY and CDR2 SYGVKD. The V and J ends lost 2 bases and 5 bases respectively, with 6 bases between them. The CDR3 nucleotides are TGTGCCATCAGTGAGGAGGTTACCGGGGAGCTGTTTTTT. Protein product: CAISEEVTGELFF.

This chain uses TRBV7-8 with TRBJ2-5; 9 nucleotides line up with TRBD2. Per germline, CDR1 SGHVS and CDR2 FQNEAQ. With 3 bases clipped from V and 5 bases from J, the junction kept 4 bases outside the gene matches. This CDR3 has 14 amino acids. CDR3 nucleotides: TGTGCCAGCAGCTTGGGCGGGAGGGGGGAGACCCAGTACTTC. Translating it yields CASSLGGRGETQYF. Together with reference TRBV7-8 and TRBJ2-5, the CDR3 gives the full variable domain: GAGVSQSPRYKVAKRGQDVALRCDPISGHVSLFWYQQALGQGPEFLTYFQNEAQLDKSGLPSDRFFAERPEGSVSTLKIQRTQQEDSAVYLCASSLGGRGETQYFGPGTRLLVL.